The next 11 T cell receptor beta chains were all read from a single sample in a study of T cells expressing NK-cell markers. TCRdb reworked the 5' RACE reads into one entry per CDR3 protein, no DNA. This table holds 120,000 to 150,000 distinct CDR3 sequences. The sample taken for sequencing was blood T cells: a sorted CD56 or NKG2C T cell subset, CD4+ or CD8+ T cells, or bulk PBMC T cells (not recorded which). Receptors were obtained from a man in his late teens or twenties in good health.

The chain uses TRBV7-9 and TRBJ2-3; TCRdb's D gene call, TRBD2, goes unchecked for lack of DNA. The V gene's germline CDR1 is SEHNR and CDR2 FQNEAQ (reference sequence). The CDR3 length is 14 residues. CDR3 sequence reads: CASSERDFTDTQYF.

The CDR3 reads CASSSVGSLNEKLFF. J is TRBJ1-4 and V is TRBV11-2. CDR1 is SGHAT, CDR2 FQNNGV, per germline. This CDR3 is built from 15 residues.

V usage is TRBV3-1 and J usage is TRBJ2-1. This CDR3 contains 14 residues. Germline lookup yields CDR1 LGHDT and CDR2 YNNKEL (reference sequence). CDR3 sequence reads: CASSHTIVRPEQFF.

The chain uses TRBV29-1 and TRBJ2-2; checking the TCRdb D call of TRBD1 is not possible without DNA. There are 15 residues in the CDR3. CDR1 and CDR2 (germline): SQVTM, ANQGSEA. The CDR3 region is CSVELGGTNTGELFF.

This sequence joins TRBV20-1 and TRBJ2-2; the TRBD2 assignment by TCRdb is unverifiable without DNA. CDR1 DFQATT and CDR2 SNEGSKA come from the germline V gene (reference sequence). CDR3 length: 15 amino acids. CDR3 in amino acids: CSARGGTQNTGELFF.

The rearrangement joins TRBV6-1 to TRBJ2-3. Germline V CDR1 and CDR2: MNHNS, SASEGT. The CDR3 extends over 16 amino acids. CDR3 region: CASSEKDRGFTDTQYF.

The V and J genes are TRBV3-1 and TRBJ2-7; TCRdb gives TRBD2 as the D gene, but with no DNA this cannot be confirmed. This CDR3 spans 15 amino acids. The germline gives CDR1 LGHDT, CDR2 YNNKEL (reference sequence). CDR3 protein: CASSPFREGPYEQYF.

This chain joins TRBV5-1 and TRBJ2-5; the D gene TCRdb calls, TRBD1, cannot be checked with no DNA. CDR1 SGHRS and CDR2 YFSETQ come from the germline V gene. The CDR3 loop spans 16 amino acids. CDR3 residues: CASSEGPGQLQETQYF.

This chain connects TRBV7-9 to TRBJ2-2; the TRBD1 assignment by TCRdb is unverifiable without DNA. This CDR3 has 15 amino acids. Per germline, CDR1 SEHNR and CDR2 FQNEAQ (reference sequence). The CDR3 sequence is CASSRTGVGTGELFF.

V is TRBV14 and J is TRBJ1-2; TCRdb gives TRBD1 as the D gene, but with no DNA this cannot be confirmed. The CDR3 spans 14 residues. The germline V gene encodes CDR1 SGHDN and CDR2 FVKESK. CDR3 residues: CASSQVPTDYGYTF.

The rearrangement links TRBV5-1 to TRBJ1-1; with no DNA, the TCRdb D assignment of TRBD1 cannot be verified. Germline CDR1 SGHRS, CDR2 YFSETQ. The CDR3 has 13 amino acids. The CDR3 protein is CASSGTANTEAFF.